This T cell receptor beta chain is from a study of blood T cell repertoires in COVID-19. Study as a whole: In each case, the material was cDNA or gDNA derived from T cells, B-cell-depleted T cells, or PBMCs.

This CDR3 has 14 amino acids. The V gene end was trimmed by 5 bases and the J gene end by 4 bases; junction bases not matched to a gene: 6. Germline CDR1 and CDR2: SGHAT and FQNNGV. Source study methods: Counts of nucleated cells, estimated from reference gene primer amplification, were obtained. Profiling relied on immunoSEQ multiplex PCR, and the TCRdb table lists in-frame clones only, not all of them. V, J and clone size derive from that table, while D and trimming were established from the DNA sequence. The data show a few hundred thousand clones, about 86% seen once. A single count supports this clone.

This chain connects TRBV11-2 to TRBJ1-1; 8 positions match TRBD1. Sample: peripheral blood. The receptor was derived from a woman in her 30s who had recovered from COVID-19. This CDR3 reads CASSPDRVGTEAFF. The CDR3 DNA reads TGTGCCAGCAGCCCGGACAGGGTGGGCACTGAAGCTTTCTTT.